This T cell receptor beta chain was captured by sequencing in a study of blood T cell repertoires in COVID-19 (dated by TCRdb to the early 2020s). About the study as a whole: The collaborator samples originated in the United States, Italy and Spain and spanned the acute and convalescent phases of COVID-19. The sample metadata nearly always contained a de-identified subject ID, COVID-19 status, age in years and sex. Where available, HLA class I and class II types were taken from metadata supplied by the sample provider and were not determined by assay-based typing. The material from the prospective study consisted of cDNA or gDNA derived from T cells, B-cell-depleted T cells, or PBMCs. Subjects who had been exposed to COVID-19, were actively infected with it, or had recovered from it provided the deeply sampled blood TCRbeta repertoires that made up the dataset. A freely available public database, intended as a resource for researchers studying the immune response to SARS-CoV-2, is where the repertoires were released. Samples came from the ongoing ImmuneRACE study (first 160 participants) plus 1,254 subjects from 6 global collaborators. Here is what the overall study found, with its caveats: The amount of clinical and demographic metadata varied by source and participant and was provided uncurated.

About this clone: No antigen is known for it. No much larger clonotype is one base removed from it; base qualities were not supplied.

The collaborating institutions used their own protocols to collect whole blood in K2EDTA tubes. For TCRbeta analysis, collaborator samples were shipped as frozen whole blood, as isolated PBMCs, or as DNA extracted from either sample type. The CDR3 starts with the cysteine, ends with the phenylalanine, and has 17 residues. Only CDR3 DNA remains: 51 bases, in frame from the first base. Relative to germline, V is 5 bases shorter and J is 3 bases shorter, with 17 bases between their ends. Based on the germline V gene, the CDR1 and CDR2 sequences are SGHTA and FQGNSA. TCRbeta CDR3 regions were amplified from genomic DNA using the immunoSEQ Assay, a bias-controlled multiplex PCR. Per the source publication's procedure: Within the assay, amplification of reference gene primers was used to estimate how many nucleated cells each sample contained. To quantify the absolute abundance of each unique TCRbeta CDR3 rearrangement, sequence reads were collapsed and filtered. For each sample, productive Simpson clonality was calculated by taking the square root of Simpson's diversity index across productive rearrangements. TCRdb holds this immuneACCESS table with in-frame rearrangements only. Some clones are missing; in checked studies, unresolved V genes explain under half, and the rest has no known cause. V, J and clone size derive from that table, while D and trimming were established from the DNA sequence. Across this sample there are some 200,000 clones, with about 89% seen only once. The ten largest clones represent 2.5% of the sample.

Material: peripheral blood. This TCR was sampled from a middle-aged man with active or convalescent COVID-19. The rearrangement combines TRBV7-2 with TRBJ1-6; the D gene identity is not certain. The DNA sequence follows: TGTGCCAGCAGCGGAGAGTATGATGATCTCTATAATTCACCCCTCCACTTT. Its amino acids are CASSGEYDDLYNSPLHF. The full variable domain, completed from the reference TRBV7-2 and TRBJ1-6 proteins outside the CDR3, reads GAGVSQSPSNKVTEKGKDVELRCDPISGHTALYWYRQSLGQGLEFLIYFQGNSAPDKSGLPSDRFSAERTGGSVSTLTIQRTQQEDSAVYLCASSGEYDDLYNSPLHFGNGTRLTVT.